This T cell receptor beta chain was captured in a study of T cells after yellow fever vaccination. This CDR3 is 16 amino acids long. Trimming took off 2 bases at V and 5 bases at J, with 13 bases between the two ends. Germline lookup yields CDR1 MGHRA and CDR2 YSYEKL. Making TCR cDNA involved 5'RACE template switching, which added UMIs and a universal primer site. TCRdb reprocessed the 5' RACE reads with MiXCR, giving one entry per CDR3 protein. The data show nearly 350,000 distinct CDR3 sequences, around 8.1% seen once. Material: PBMCs, obtained roughly 45 days after the first yellow fever vaccination. This chain joins TRBV4-1 and TRBJ1-6; D is perhaps TRBD1 (6 bases). The receptor was derived from a man aged 18-30 years who received the YFV17D yellow fever vaccine. CDR3 DNA sequence: TGCGCCAGCAGCCAATCCACAGGGACGGATAATTCACCCCTCCACTTT. Its translation: CASSQSTGTDNSPLHF.